Sequencing of this T cell receptor (beta chain) was carried out in a study of shared clonotypes between healthy human individuals. Broader study findings: At large depth, rarefaction still showed sorted-subset sequencing to be incomplete. Relative to clonotypes present in all four donors, those not shared had lower generation probabilities.

Execution of the assay was at deep level. Using immunoSEQ multiplex PCR, the repertoire was profiled, and TCRdb retains in-frame clones only, with some absent. The sample lists roughly 2 million clones; 85% to 95% were seen once. CD45RO negativity and positive selection for CCR7 defined naive CD8 cells, a population that excluded terminally differentiated effector memory CD45RA+ cells. Note on this clone: The antigen remains undetermined.

V lost 0 bases to trimming and J lost 4 bases, with 7 bases between them. The CDR3 runs to 15 residues. Germline-derived CDR1 and CDR2 are SEHNR and FQNEAQ (reference sequence). The sample comprised naive CD8+ T cells sorted from blood. The chain joins TRBV7-9 to TRBJ2-6; D unclear. This receptor was identified in a man between 18 and 35 years old in good health. The CDR3 loop is CASSLASGGANVLTF. The CDR3 DNA follows: TGTGCCAGCAGCTTAGCTTCTGGCGGGGCCAACGTCCTGACTTTC.